The rows below give T cell receptor beta chains drawn from one sample of a study of blood T cells in healthy people across ages. TCRdb ran MiXCR on the 5' RACE reads and lists one entry per CDR3 protein. There are some 1.5 million distinct CDR3 sequences in the sample; about 45% occur only once, and less than 5% lies in the top ten. The specimen was blood. The source of these receptors is a woman aged 18-29 years in good health. The CDR3 runs from the conserved cysteine through the conserved F or W. Fields, in order: clone size, J gene, V gene, D gene, CDR3 DNA, CDR3 protein. A D gene is named only where the DNA matches it firmly. The listing skips clone size in some rows; elsewhere it reads once, few, many or a size class.

. TRBJ2-3 TRBV4-1 TRBD2 TGCGCCAGCAGCCAAGGGGGACTAGCGGGGAGAAGGGATACGCAGTATTTT CASSQGGLAGRRDTQYF
. TRBJ2-5 TRBV28 . TGTGCCAGCAAGGATAGGTTTCTGCGAGAGACCCAGTACTTC CASKDRFLRETQYF
few TRBJ2-7 TRBV6-5 . TGTGCCAGCAGTTACCAGGGTGAAGTCTACGAGCAGTACTTC CASSYQGEVYEQYF
few TRBJ2-3 TRBV6-2/TRBV6-3 TRBD1 TGTGCCAGCAGTAGAGGACAGGGGAAATTCACAGATACGCAGTATTTT CASSRGQGKFTDTQYF
few TRBJ1-1 TRBV28 . TGTGCCAGCAGTTCCCTGAAGGGGCAGAACACTGAAGCTTTCTTT CASSSLKGQNTEAFF
few TRBJ1-5 TRBV24-1 . TGTGCCACCAGTGATTTGCAAGCCGATCAGCCCCAGCATTTT CATSDLQADQPQHF
. TRBJ2-5 TRBV20-1 TRBD2 TGCAGTGCTAGAGTTTTATGGGGACTAGCGGGGCAAGAGACCCAGTACTTC CSARVLWGLAGQETQYF
few TRBJ1-6 TRBV11-2 . TGTGCCAGCAGCTTACGGGGCCTTAATTCACCCCTCCACTTT CASSLRGLNSPLHF
few TRBJ2-1 TRBV9 . TGTGCCAACCCACTCTGCTCCTACAATGAGCAGTTCTTC CANPLCSYNEQFF
. TRBJ1-5 TRBV6-1 . TGTGCCAGCAGTGTTAATCAGGGTGGCAATCAGCCCCAGCATTTT CASSVNQGGNQPQHF
. TRBJ2-7 TRBV27 TRBD2 TGTGCCAGCAGTTTAAGCCTTTCGGGACTAGCGCTTGACGAGCAGTACTTC CASSLSLSGLALDEQYF
few TRBJ2-1 TRBV11-1 . TGTGCCAGCAGCTTCAAACTAGCAGGCTCCTACAATGAGCAGTTCTTC CASSFKLAGSYNEQFF
. TRBJ2-7 TRBV10-3 TRBD1 TGTGCTGTTGTAGGACAGGGCCCCTACGAGCAGTACTTC CAVVGQGPYEQYF
few TRBJ2-5 TRBV6-5 TRBD1 TGTGCCAGCAGTCCCGGGACAGGACAAGGAGAGCAGTACTTC CASSPGTGQGEQYF
few TRBJ2-7 TRBV25-1 TRBD1 TGTGCCAGCAGCTCTGACAGGGTATACCCCTACGAGCAGTACTTC CASSSDRVYPYEQYF
. TRBJ2-3 TRBV7-2 . TGTGCCAGCAGCCTTATGACCAGCTATGGCGGGCAGTATTTT CASSLMTSYGGQYF
once TRBJ2-7 TRBV5-6 . TGTGCCAGCAGCTCCCTCGGGGGCGCAAAATCCTACGAGCAGTACTTC CASSSLGGAKSYEQYF
few TRBJ2-7 TRBV7-2 . TGTGCCAGCAGCTTAGCGCAGGCTAGCCCCTACGAGCAGTACTTC CASSLAQASPYEQYF
. TRBJ1-5 TRBV24-1 TRBD1 TGTGCCACCAGTGACGGTAGACAGGGGAGGAATCAGCCCCAGCATTTT CATSDGRQGRNQPQHF
. TRBJ2-1 TRBV12-3/TRBV12-4 TRBD1 TGTGCCAGCAGTCGGCGGGACAGGGGGTCAGGGGAGCAGTTCTTC CASSRRDRGSGEQFF
. TRBJ2-1 TRBV7-2 TRBD2 TGTGCCAGCAGCTTAGGGATAGCGGGGGGGAGGGATGAGCAGTTCTTC CASSLGIAGGRDEQFF
few TRBJ1-2 TRBV2 . TGTGCCAGCAGTGAAAGCGTGGGCAGGGCTCCGACTAACTATGGCTACACCTTC CASSESVGRAPTNYGYTF
. TRBJ2-1 TRBV11-2 . TGTGCCAGCAGTAGGGGTGGCCAAGCGGATGAGCAGTTCTTC CASSRGGQADEQFF
. TRBJ2-1 TRBV2 TRBD2 TGTGCCAGCAGTCCCCCCACGGCGGGGGGGCCTTTCAATGAGCAGTTCTTC CASSPPTAGGPFNEQFF
. TRBJ2-6 TRBV15 . TGTGCCACCAGCAGAGATCAGGGTGGGGCCAACGTCCTGACTTTC CATSRDQGGANVLTF
. TRBJ1-1 TRBV20-1 TRBD1 TGCAGTGCTCGACGACCCGGGACAGGCGGGATGAACACTGAAGCTTTCTTT CSARRPGTGGMNTEAFF
. TRBJ2-4 TRBV18 TRBD2 TGTGCCAGCTCACCACGGGAAAGCGGGGGGGCCCGCGACATTCAGTACTTC CASSPRESGGARDIQYF
. TRBJ2-7 TRBV14 TRBD2 TGTGCCAGCAGCCAACCAGGGCGCGGGAGTGAGCAGTACTTC CASSQPGRGSEQYF
few TRBJ2-7 TRBV10-3 TRBD1 TGTGCCATCCAGGGGGACAGGGTTAATGAGCAGTACTTC CAIQGDRVNEQYF
few TRBJ2-7 TRBV9 . TGTGCCAGTAGCGTAGATCAGGGGTCCTACGAGCAGTACTTC CASSVDQGSYEQYF
few TRBJ1-1 TRBV4-1 . TGCGCCAGCAGCCAATGGGGGGGGAGCACTGAAGCTTTCTTT CASSQWGGSTEAFF
. TRBJ1-1 TRBV6-5 TRBD1 TGTGCCAGCAGAACCGGGACAGGGGAATTCGGCACTGAAGCTTTCTTT CASRTGTGEFGTEAFF
. TRBJ2-1 TRBV28 . TGTGCCAGCAGTCCCGGAGGTGGGCTAACCCAGTTCTTC CASSPGGGLTQFF
. TRBJ1-4 TRBV4-3 . TGCGCCAGCAGCCAAGATATCGGGGGGGATGAAAAACTGTTTTTT CASSQDIGGDEKLFF
. TRBJ2-1 TRBV6-2/TRBV6-3 . TGTGCCAGCGGTACCTTTATTGAGGGGCGGAGGCCCTACAAGGAGCAGTTCTTC CASGTFIEGRRPYKEQFF
few TRBJ2-3 TRBV11-2 . TGTGCCAGCAGCGGGGGGCAGGGCAGTGCAGATACGCAGTATTTT CASSGGQGSADTQYF
. TRBJ2-3 TRBV10-3 TRBD2 TGTGCCACCCAACTAGCGGGGGACTCAGATACGCAGTATTTT CATQLAGDSDTQYF
. TRBJ2-3 TRBV10-3 TRBD2 TGTGCCACTCTAGCGGGAGGGAGCACAGATACGCAGTATTTT CATLAGGSTDTQYF
few TRBJ1-2 TRBV7-2 TRBD1 TGTGCCAGCAGCGGGACAGTTTCGAACGGCTACACCTTC CASSGTVSNGYTF
few TRBJ2-1 TRBV4-1 . TGCGCCAGCAGCTTTCCACAGGGGGGGCCCTACAATGAGCAGTTCTTC CASSFPQGGPYNEQFF